This record covers a single T cell receptor beta chain. This entry comes from a study of CD8+CD57+ T cells in acquired aplastic anemia. The use of genomic DNA as template underpinned the TCR beta VDJ and CDR3 profiling. Each CDR3 protein gets one entry after TCRdb re-called the reads with MiXCR. The sample lists 200,000 to 300,000 distinct CDR3 sequences, 65% to 90% occurring once. Patients included in sequencing had previously demonstrated CD8+CD57+ cell expansion by flow cytometry. With 4 bases removed from V and 7 bases from J, the gap between germline ends came to 13 bases. Looked up from germline, CDR1 is SGHVT and CDR2 is SQSDAQ. The CDR3 contains 14 residues.

The sequence derives from a human donor with aplastic anemia. Sample: sorted CD4+, CD8+, or CD8+CD57+ T cells (not recorded which) from PBMCs. The rearrangement uses TRBV7-4 and TRBJ2-2, with no clear D. CDR3 DNA sequence: TGTGCCAGCAGCTCCCCAGGTGCGAGCGGGGAGCTGTTTTTT. This translates into CASSSPGASGELFF.